This TCR beta chain originates from a study of blood T cell repertoires in COVID-19. Study-wide context: The origin of the acute and convalescent COVID-19 samples was the United States, Italy and Spain. The cDNA or gDNA used as material had been derived from T cells, B-cell-depleted T cells, or PBMCs.

Profiling relied on immunoSEQ multiplex PCR, and the TCRdb table lists in-frame clones only, not all of them. The table includes 200,000 to 250,000 clones, roughly 82% detected once. This clone was seen a few times. Germline-derived CDR1 and CDR2 are SGHTA and FQGNSA. V lost 5 bases, J lost 7 bases, and 10 bases stayed unmatched. The CDR3 is 15 residues long. Sequencing used peripheral blood. The chain uses TRBV7-2 and TRBJ1-5; 8 nucleotides line up with TRBD1. The clonotype was recovered from a man aged 50 or older with active or convalescent COVID-19. CDR3 nucleotides: TGTGCCAGCAGCCTCCAGACAGGGGCTGGACAGCCCCAGCATTTT. Its translation is CASSLQTGAGQPQHF.